This T cell receptor (beta chain) was identified in a study of identical twins. The table lists this clonotype with a count of one. Its antigen is currently unknown. TCRdb processed the 5' RACE reads anew with MiXCR; each CDR3 protein has one entry. The sample shows 520,000 or so distinct CDR3 sequences, less than 25% of them seen only once. General observations from the study: The authors drew conclusions from cross-sectional statistical analysis rather than following the same donors. Sequences that were out-of-frame, alpha and twin-shared displayed an excess of low generation probability.

Separately, the same data were catalogued under a study of T cells expressing NK-cell markers. That work adds: Leadership of the CD3+CD56-NKG2C+ fraction also belonged to these clonotypes in several donors.

Material: CD4+ T cells sorted from blood. The receptor's source is a woman in her late teens or twenties in good health.

The CDR3 reads CASSRAGFRNEQFF. As DNA, the CDR3 is TGTGCCAGCAGCCGAGCAGGGTTCCGGAATGAGCAGTTCTTC. The chain uses TRBV7-9 and TRBJ2-1; weak D call: TRBD1 (5 bases). Germline assignment: CDR1 SEHNR and CDR2 FQNEAQ (reference sequence). V was pared by 5 bases and J by 7 bases, with 15 bases between. The CDR3 loop spans 14 amino acids.